Sequencing of this TCR beta chain was carried out in a study of T cell changes during pregnancy in multiple sclerosis. Germline V CDR1 and CDR2: MNHEY, SMNVEV (reference sequence). J was trimmed by 5 bases and V by 2 bases; bases with no gene match: 4. The CDR3 runs to 16 residues. The assay was immunoSEQ multiplex PCR, and TCRdb's table has in-frame clones only and misses some. The table lists some 61,000 clones, about 89% of them singletons. This material consisted of peripheral blood, taken in the second trimester of pregnancy. This clonotype was sampled from a female donor with multiple sclerosis, enrolled in a pregnancy study. The chain uses TRBV27 and TRBJ2-1; TRBD2 matches 12 bases. CDR3 coding DNA: TGTGCCAGCAGTTTACGCCTAGCGGGGGGGCACAATGAGCAGTTCTTC. Its translation: CASSLRLAGGHNEQFF.